This T cell receptor beta chain is from a study of blood T cell repertoires in COVID-19. Germline V gene data show CDR1 as LGHNA and CDR2 as YSLEER. With 0 bases removed from V and 0 bases from J, the gap between germline ends came to 8 bases. This CDR3 is built from 16 residues. This table comes from immunoSEQ multiplex PCR, and its TCRdb copy is limited to in-frame clones, with some not included. The table records over 130,000 clones, about 87% of them present only once. What was sequenced was PBMCs or T cells enriched from blood (not recorded which). The rearrangement links TRBV4-3 to TRBJ1-4, with D uncertain. The sequence was obtained from a man aged 45-60 years in a cohort exposed to, infected with or recovered from COVID-19 (not recorded which). CDR3 amino acids: CASSQDVAATNEKLFF. For the CDR3, the DNA is TGCGCCAGCAGCCAAGATGTGGCTGCAACTAATGAAAAACTGTTTTTT.